This is a list of T cell receptor beta chains from one sample in a study of T cell responses to AZD1222 COVID-19 vaccine. Using immunoSEQ multiplex PCR, the repertoire was profiled, and TCRdb retains in-frame clones only, with some absent. This sample has 60,000 or so clones, with approximately 80% found just once. The sample here was peripheral blood, taken on day 0 of AZD1222 vaccination. The receptors come from an adult in good health. Each CDR3 is given with its conserved first and last residue. The order of the fields is J gene, clone size, V gene, D gene, CDR3 protein, CDR3 DNA. A D gene is named only where the DNA matches it firmly. Expanded clones get a size class; other rows say once, few or many, or leave the size out.

>TRBJ2-3|.|TRBV2|TRBD2
CASHPHSGGSTDTQYF
TGTGCCAGCCACCCACATAGCGGGGGGAGCACAGATACGCAGTATTTT
>TRBJ2-3|.|TRBV7-9|.
CASSFETDTQYF
TGTGCCAGCAGCTTTGAAACTGATACGCAGTATTTT
>TRBJ2-7|.|TRBV6-2/TRBV6-3|.
CASIPRVPSYEQYF
TGTGCCAGCATCCCCAGGGTTCCCTCCTACGAGCAGTACTTC
>TRBJ2-5|.|TRBV7-2|.
CASTHLRETQYF
TGTGCCAGCACCCACCTTCGGGAGACCCAGTACTTC
>TRBJ2-2|few|TRBV5-5|.
CASSSNLRETGELFF
TGTGCCAGCAGCTCAAATTTGCGAGAGACCGGGGAGCTGTTTTTT
>TRBJ1-6|once|TRBV19|.
CASTPQGLAYNSPLHF
TGTGCCAGTACCCCGCAGGGGTTGGCCTATAATTCACCCCTCCACTTT
>TRBJ1-1|.|TRBV12-3/TRBV12-4|.
CASSFYRIEAFF
TGTGCCAGCAGTTTTTATCGGATAGAAGCTTTCTTT
>TRBJ1-1|.|TRBV7-2|.
CASSLQYYGTEAFF
TGTGCCAGCAGCTTACAGTATTATGGCACTGAAGCTTTCTTT
>TRBJ1-5|.|TRBV5-8|.
CASTLGGGYDQPQHF
TGTGCCAGCACCCTAGGGGGGGGCTACGATCAGCCCCAGCATTTT
>TRBJ2-3|.|TRBV29-1|.
CSVEVDTQYF
TGCAGCGTTGAAGTTGATACGCAGTATTTT
>TRBJ2-2|.|TRBV4-3|.
CASSHGTHRAGELFF
TGCGCCAGCAGCCACGGGACCCACAGGGCCGGGGAGCTGTTTTTT
>TRBJ2-2|few|TRBV7-3|.
CASSLTREPNTGELFF
TGTGCCAGCAGCTTAACGCGAGAACCGAACACCGGGGAGCTGTTTTTT
>TRBJ1-5|.|TRBV6-5|.
CASSSDGYSNQPQHF
TGTGCCAGCAGCTCCGACGGCTATAGCAATCAGCCCCAGCATTTT
>TRBJ1-1|.|TRBV15|.
CATSRPFGTLNTEAFF
TGTGCCACCAGCAGACCTTTCGGGACCCTGAACACTGAAGCTTTCTTT